This T cell receptor beta chain is from a study of blood T cell repertoires in COVID-19. Libraries were prepared by immunoSEQ multiplex PCR; TCRdb keeps only in-frame clonotypes and omits some of them. Among over 350,000 clones listed, 87% were seen once. Sequencing input: PBMCs or T cells enriched from blood (not recorded which). This receptor was obtained from a woman younger than 30 with acute COVID-19.

The DNA for the CDR3 is TGTGCCAGCAGCTCCTTAGTCAATGAGCAGTTCTTC. Amino acid sequence: CASSSLVNEQFF. The V and J genes are TRBV7-2 and TRBJ2-1; D call uncertain. This CDR3 is built from 12 residues. The germline V gene encodes CDR1 SGHTA and CDR2 FQGNSA. Trimming removed 4 bases from V and 6 bases from J, with 7 bases in between.